The next 27 T cell receptor beta chains were all read from a single sample in a study of graft-versus-host responses after intestinal transplantation (dated by TCRdb to the early 2020s). Library preparation was by the immunoSEQ multiplex PCR assay. The immuneACCESS repertoire file appears here via TCRdb, limited to in-frame rearrangements. These files lack a portion of the clones; in checked studies, under half of the deficit traces to unresolved V genes, and the cause of the others is not known. In all, the sample holds approximately 9,800 clones, and roughly 38% of those were seen once. The biggest ten clones account for more than 10% of the sample. The sample's time point label, decoded: cells obtained before transplantation from donor or recipient. In the mixed lymphocyte reactions, roughly 200,000 CFSE-labeled pre-transplant responders were plated with roughly 200,000 irradiated violet-dye-labeled stimulators and cultured for 5 to 6 days.

The sample was alloreactive CD8+ T cells from a mixed lymphocyte reaction culture, taken before intestinal transplant. According to the study, the label for this sample's cell subset or site signals: CFSE-low proliferating T cells sorted from roughly six-day pre-transplant mixed lymphocyte reaction (GvH or HvG direction). The receptor source for this set is a human patient who received an intestinal transplant.

This clone was seen more than once but under ten times. The rearrangement links TRBV27 to TRBJ2-1, with D perhaps TRBD1 (5 bases). CDR1 is MNHEY and CDR2 is SMNVEV in the germline V gene (reference sequence). The CDR3 has 13 amino acids. Trimming shortened V by 8 bases and J by 3 bases, and 11 bases separated the two germline ends. CDR3 sequence reads: CASRDDSYNEQFF. The CDR3 nucleotides read TGTGCCAGCCGAGACGACAGCTACAATGAGCAGTTCTTC.

The sample holds a few counts of this clone. The rearrangement joins TRBV28 to TRBJ2-3; 11 nucleotides agree with TRBD2. The trim removed 6 bases at V and 4 bases at J, leaving 15 bases unmatched. This CDR3 comprises 18 residues. CDR1 and CDR2 from the germline V gene are MDHEN and SYDVKM. In nucleotides, the CDR3 is TGTGCCAGCAGCACTACCCGAATACTAGCGGGAGAACCAGATACGCAGTATTTT. It encodes CASSTTRILAGEPDTQYF.

The gene calls are TRBV27 and TRBJ2-7; D is uncertain. V was shortened by 3 bases and J by 3 bases, with 9 bases between the two germline ends. CDR3 size: 13 residues. Germline values: CDR1 MNHEY, CDR2 SMNVEV (reference sequence). In nucleotides, the CDR3 is TGTGCCAGCAGTTTTGGAGCATTCTACGAGCAGTACTTC. As protein: CASSFGAFYEQYF.

The chain joins TRBV5-6 to TRBJ1-6; no firm D call. The CDR3 consists of 14 residues. CDR1 and CDR2 (germline): SGHDT, YYEEEE. Trimming pared 1 base from V and 9 bases from J, leaving 11 bases between. In nucleotides, the CDR3 is TGTGCCAGCAGCTTGCTAGGGAGGGCTTCACCCCTCCACTTT. This gives the protein CASSLLGRASPLHF.

The chain couples TRBV7-9 to TRBJ1-1; 9 positions agree with TRBD1. V lost 0 bases and J lost 10; bases outside the gene matches: 6. This CDR3 region has 14 residues. The germline V gene encodes CDR1 SEHNR and CDR2 FQNEAQ (reference sequence). The CDR3 protein is CASSLAGTGKSAFF. The CDR3 region has the DNA TGTGCCAGCAGCTTAGCGGGGACAGGGAAATCAGCTTTCTTT.

V usage is TRBV5-5 and J usage is TRBJ2-7; D ambiguous. CDR1 and CDR2 (germline): SGHKS, YYEKEE (reference sequence). V was trimmed by 2 bases and J by 3 bases, leaving 15 bases between them. The CDR3 runs 15 residues. CDR3 sequence (DNA): TGTGCCAGCAGCTTTATTCCTCCAGGTTACTACGAGCAGTACTTC. This translates into CASSFIPPGYYEQYF.

There are a few counts of this clone. The chain links TRBV27 to TRBJ2-2, with 8 nucleotides matching TRBD2. From germline, CDR1 is MNHEY and CDR2 SMNVEV (reference sequence). The CDR3 has 15 amino acids. V lost 6 bases and J lost 1; bases outside the gene matches: 4. CDR3 sequence (DNA): TGTGCCAGCAGGCCGGGACTAGAGAACACCGGGGAGCTGTTTTTT. This translates into CASRPGLENTGELFF.

This clone has more than one count but fewer than ten. This chain uses TRBV9 with TRBJ2-3; 12 bases line up with TRBD2. This CDR3 is 19 amino acids long. Unmatched junction bases numbered 18, after V lost 4 bases and J lost 6 bases. Germline V gives CDR1 SGDLS, CDR2 YYNGEE. This chain's CDR3 is CASSLTPTSGRWGWDTQYF. The CDR3 bases are TGTGCCAGCAGCCTCACCCCGACTAGCGGGAGATGGGGGTGGGATACGCAGTATTTT.

Only a few counts were recorded for this clone. The chain couples TRBV29-1 to TRBJ2-3; D gene ambiguous. The CDR3 is 10 residues long. Germline loops: CDR1 SQVTM, CDR2 ANQGSEA. CDR3 nucleotide sequence: TGCAGTTATAACACAGATACGCAGTATTTT. Translated: CSYNTDTQYF.

This clone has just a few counts. The genes are TRBV6-1 and TRBJ1-5; perhaps TRBD1 as D (5 bases). The CDR3 has 16 amino acids. The V end was cut by 2 bases, the J end by 2 bases, with 13 bases between. Germline CDR1 and CDR2: MNHNS and SASEGT. The CDR3 nucleotides read TGTGCCAGCAGTGAATGGGTCGCGGGGCGCAATCAGCCCCAGCATTTT. The encoded protein is CASSEWVAGRNQPQHF.

The chain employs TRBV10-3 and TRBJ1-2; D is undetermined. Trimming cost V 6 bases and J 0 bases, with 8 bases left between them. The CDR3 spans 13 residues. The germline V gene encodes CDR1 ENHRY and CDR2 SYGVKD. The CDR3 nucleotides read TGTGCCATCAGCTTCAGTACTAACTATGGCTACACCTTC. Translated, it gives CAISFSTNYGYTF.

This rearrangement joins TRBV6-5 to TRBJ1-2, with TRBD1 identical over 9 bases. The ends lost 2 bases at V and 6 bases at J; junction bases unmatched: 4. The CDR3 extends over 14 amino acids. Germline V CDR1 and CDR2: MNHEY, SVGAGI. The CDR3 spells CASSYGGTGHGYTF. CDR3 nucleotide sequence: TGTGCCAGCAGTTACGGGGGGACAGGGCATGGCTACACCTTC.

The chain recombines TRBV28 with TRBJ1-6, with a weak D call TRBD1 (5 bases). Trimming stripped 4 bases from V and 4 bases from J, with 14 bases between. This CDR3 spans 16 amino acids. Germline V gene sequence: CDR1 MDHEN, CDR2 SYDVKM. This chain's CDR3 is CASSSGGAEYNSPLHF. The CDR3 DNA reads as TGTGCCAGCAGTTCAGGCGGGGCAGAGTATAATTCACCCCTCCACTTT.

Only a few counts were recorded for this clone. The chain recombines TRBV29-1 with TRBJ2-1; TRBD2 might be the D (5 bases). The CDR3 length is 12 residues. Germline CDR1 and CDR2: SQVTM and ANQGSEA. V shed 2 bases and J shed 9 bases, with 11 bases lying between them. The CDR3 reads CSVEYGNREQFF. Here the CDR3 DNA reads TGCAGCGTTGAATACGGGAACCGTGAGCAGTTCTTC.

This clone has a handful of counts. The chain is built from TRBV2 and TRBJ2-7; D may be TRBD2 (6 bases). This CDR3 has 13 amino acids. V was clipped by 4 bases and J by 5 bases, with 12 bases between them. Germline CDR1 SNHLY, CDR2 FYNNEI. Written as DNA, the CDR3 is TGTGCCAGCAGTGGGGGGACTGGGGACGAGCAGTACTTC. Translation gives CASSGGTGDEQYF.

The chain has TRBV6-1 and TRBJ2-1; 7 nucleotides agree with TRBD1. CDR3 size: 12 residues. Per germline, CDR1 MNHNS and CDR2 SASEGT. J lost 9 bases, V lost 5 bases, and 4 bases had no gene match. The CDR3 is CASSLQGSEQFF. The CDR3 bases are TGTGCCAGCAGTCTACAGGGGAGTGAGCAGTTCTTC.

There are a few counts of this clone. The CDR3 nucleotides are TGTGCCAGCAGCTCGTCATCCGGGACAGGGGTCGACGGGGCCAACGTCCTGACTTTC. Encoded protein: CASSSSSGTGVDGANVLTF. The V gene is TRBV7-9, the J gene TRBJ2-6, with 10 bases aligning to TRBD1. This CDR3 is 19 amino acids long. Germline V gene sequence: CDR1 SEHNR, CDR2 FQNEAQ (reference sequence). Trimming at V came to 4 bases and at J to 4 bases, leaving 13 bases not matched to a gene.

The gene calls are TRBV2 and TRBJ1-5; tentatively, D is TRBD1 (6 bases). Germline lookup yields CDR1 SNHLY and CDR2 FYNNEI. Trimming removed 4 bases at V and 1 base at J, with 11 bases between. This CDR3 is 15 amino acids long. The CDR3 DNA is TGTGCCAGCAGTGGGACAGAGAGCAGCAATCAGCCCCAGCATTTT. Translation: CASSGTESSNQPQHF.

The chain couples TRBV6-1 to TRBJ1-2, with D tentatively TRBD1 (6 bases). CDR1 is MNHNS, CDR2 SASEGT, per germline. The CDR3 sequence is 14 residues long. Trimming removed 4 bases at V and 4 bases at J, with 13 bases between. The CDR3: CASSAPWTVYGYTF. The CDR3 nucleotides read TGTGCCAGCAGTGCCCCTTGGACAGTCTATGGCTACACCTTC.

The V call is TRBV28, the J call TRBJ2-3, with 10 positions matching TRBD1. The ends lost 3 bases at V and 7 bases at J; junction bases unmatched: 4. The length of the CDR3 is 14 residues. Germline V gene sequence: CDR1 MDHEN, CDR2 SYDVKM. CDR3 loop: CASSFGQGGYTQYF. The DNA for the CDR3 is TGTGCCAGCAGTTTTGGACAGGGGGGTTATACGCAGTATTTT.

The chain combines TRBV7-9 with TRBJ2-5; the D is unclear. The CDR3 loop spans 13 amino acids. Deletions cut 2 bases from V and 5 bases from J, with 9 bases between. Germline CDR1 reads SEHNR; CDR2 reads FQNEAQ (reference sequence). DNA of the CDR3: TGTGCCAGCAGCTTAAATGTAGTGGAGACCCAGTACTTC. Amino acid sequence: CASSLNVVETQYF.

The chain joins TRBV7-9 to TRBJ1-4; D may be TRBD1 (5 bases). The CDR3 is 15 residues long. Germline V CDR1 and CDR2: SEHNR, FQNEAQ (reference sequence). Trimming cost V 5 bases and J 7 bases, with 17 bases left between them. CDR3 nucleotides: TGTGCCAGCAGCGCGGCCGGGGGGTGGGGTGAAAAACTGTTTTTT. The encoded protein is CASSAAGGWGEKLFF.

This clone has more than one count but fewer than ten. The junction differs from germline at one of its ends, possibly a read error. The J gene is TRBJ2-7, the V gene TRBV10-2; maybe TRBD1 (6 bases). CDR3 size: 13 residues. Germline V gives CDR1 WSHSY, CDR2 SAAADI. CDR3 sequence: CASSTGNYYGQYF. CDR3 nucleotides: TGCGCCAGCTCCACAGGGAACTACTACGGGCAGTACTTC.

The chain recombines TRBV28 with TRBJ2-7; 10 positions match TRBD1. The V gene end was trimmed by 5 bases and the J gene end by 2 bases; junction bases not matched to a gene: 9. Germline CDR1 reads MDHEN; CDR2 reads SYDVKM. CDR3 size: 16 residues. CDR3 protein: CASSPRGGQGTYEQYF. CDR3 bases: TGTGCCAGCAGTCCCCGAGGGGGACAGGGGACCTACGAGCAGTACTTC.

CDR3 region: CASSYSSTLNTEAFF. The CDR3 nucleotides read TGTGCCAGCAGTTACTCGAGCACCTTGAACACTGAAGCTTTCTTT. J is TRBJ1-1 and V is TRBV6-6; D gene uncertain. Trimming took 0 bases from V and 0 from J, leaving 8 bases between them. The CDR3 spans 15 residues. Germline V gene data show CDR1 as MNHNY and CDR2 as SVGAGI (reference sequence).

The table lists this clone with a few counts. The chain has TRBV4-1 and TRBJ2-7; TRBD1 aligns across 7 bases. The CDR3 length is 16 residues. The trim removed 1 base at V and 2 bases at J, leaving 8 bases unmatched. The germline CDR1 and CDR2 sequences are MGHRA and YSYEKL. The CDR3 reads CASSQVGDSATYEQYF. CDR3 coding DNA: TGCGCCAGCAGCCAAGTCGGGGACAGCGCTACCTACGAGCAGTACTTC.

This chain connects TRBV7-8 to TRBJ1-6; 8 bases map to TRBD1. The CDR3 length is 16 residues. Losses at the gene ends were 11 bases for V and 2 bases for J; bases not matched to a gene: 11. The germline V gene has CDR1 SGHVS and CDR2 FQNEAQ. The CDR3 nucleotides are TGTGCCTGCACGAGGGACAGGACGACCTATAATTCACCCCTCCACTTT. This translates into CACTRDRTTYNSPLHF.